Presented here are 20 T cell receptor beta chains from one specimen sequenced in a study of cytomegalovirus exposure and HLA in healthy donors. In the PCR, 60 Vbeta and 13 Jbeta primers were used. The data were produced by immunoSEQ multiplex PCR, yet TCRdb's version contains in-frame clones alone and is incomplete. The table includes 140,000 to 150,000 clones, 75% to 80% detected once. The sample taken for sequencing was PBMCs. Every receptor here comes from a woman aged 25 to 39 in good health and CMV-seronegative.

This sequence joins TRBV10-3 and TRBJ1-3, with 7 bases that match TRBD1. The germline V gene encodes CDR1 ENHRY and CDR2 SYGVKD. Trimming took 7 bases from V and 4 from J; bases not matched to a gene: 1. The CDR3 spans 12 residues. CDR3 residues: CAIKGGGNTIYF. The CDR3 bases are TGTGCCATCAAAGGGGGCGGAAACACCATATATTTT.

The chain couples TRBV4-2 to TRBJ1-1, with TRBD1 identical over 9 bases. This CDR3 has 15 amino acids. Germline loops: CDR1 LGHNA, CDR2 YNFKEQ. Trimming removed 2 bases from V and 11 bases from J; junction bases left unmatched: 12. The CDR3 bases are TGTGCCAGCAGCCAACACACAGGGGGCGGCTTTTTGGCTTTCTTT. Protein product: CASSQHTGGGFLAFF.

This chain links TRBV5-4 with TRBJ2-7; D unclear. CDR3 size: 12 residues. The V end lost 2 bases, the J end lost 3 bases, and 6 bases lay between the germline ends. Germline V gene data show CDR1 as SGHNT and CDR2 as YYREEE (reference sequence). The DNA for the CDR3 is TGTGCCAGCAGCTTCGAGTTCTACGAGCAGTACTTC. It specifies CASSFEFYEQYF.

This clone was detected once. V and J are TRBV7-8 and TRBJ2-5; tentatively, D is TRBD2 (6 bases). Germline values: CDR1 SGHVS, CDR2 FQNEAQ. The CDR3 runs 15 residues. V lost 5 bases and J lost 5, with 18 bases in between. The CDR3 region has the DNA TGTGCCAGCAGCCTTTTAGCGGCTCTGAACGAGACCCAGTACTTC. The encoded protein is CASSLLAALNETQYF.

V gene TRBV18 combines with J gene TRBJ2-2; maybe TRBD2 (6 bases). CDR3 length: 16 amino acids. Per germline, CDR1 KGHSH and CDR2 LQKENI. V lost 1 base and J lost 2, with 11 bases in between. CDR3 protein: CASSPRLADNTGELFF. The CDR3 DNA reads TGTGCCAGCTCACCACGGTTAGCGGATAACACCGGGGAGCTGTTTTTT.

The rearrangement joins TRBV6-5 to TRBJ1-1, with 7 bases aligning to TRBD1. Germline V CDR1 and CDR2: MNHEY, SVGAGI. V shed 4 bases and J 1 base; nucleotides not matched to a gene: 6. The CDR3 runs 15 residues. CDR3 in amino acids: CASSSRQGWNTEAFF. The CDR3, as DNA: TGTGCCAGCAGTTCTCGACAGGGCTGGAACACTGAAGCTTTCTTT.

This rearrangement joins TRBV5-1 to TRBJ2-1; D is perhaps TRBD2 (6 bases). The V gene lost 4 bases and the J gene lost 1 base, with 15 bases spanning the gap. Germline loops: CDR1 SGHRS, CDR2 YFSETQ. The CDR3 runs 16 residues. CDR3 in DNA: TGCGCCAGCAGCGTGACTAGAGGTTCTTCCTACAATGAGCAGTTCTTC. This translates into CASSVTRGSSYNEQFF.

The chain uses TRBV4-2 and TRBJ1-2; 7 positions match TRBD1. CDR1 is LGHNA and CDR2 is YNFKEQ in the germline V gene. This CDR3 region has 14 residues. V was pared by 3 bases and J by 3 bases, with 4 bases of the junction left unmatched. The CDR3 spells CASSQNTGDYGYTF. CDR3 nucleotide sequence: TGTGCCAGCAGCCAGAACACAGGGGACTATGGCTACACCTTC.

The chain employs TRBV7-9 and TRBJ1-5; D is ambiguous. This CDR3 has 16 amino acids. V was trimmed by 1 base and J by 1 base, leaving 11 bases between them. CDR1 is SEHNR and CDR2 is FQNEAQ in the germline V gene (reference sequence). The CDR3 spells CASSLGTGSSNQPQHF. The CDR3 DNA follows: TGTGCCAGCAGCTTAGGTACGGGGAGCAGCAATCAGCCCCAGCATTTT.

This clone was picked up a small number of times. The CDR3 loop reads CASSWRLASDTQYF. The CDR3 DNA reads as TGTGCCAGCAGTTGGAGACTAGCATCGGATACGCAGTATTTT. J is TRBJ2-3 and V is TRBV25-1; TRBD2 agrees at 7 bases. V lost 5 bases, J lost 6 bases, and 8 bases stayed unmatched. The CDR3 extends over 14 amino acids. Germline V gene data show CDR1 as MGHDK and CDR2 as SYGVNS.

This chain joins TRBV5-1 and TRBJ1-4; D unclear. The CDR3 has 13 residues. V was cut by 1 base and J by 4 bases, with 5 bases left in between. Germline loops: CDR1 SGHRS, CDR2 YFSETQ. This chain's CDR3 is CASSLIGNEKLFF. The DNA of the CDR3 is TGCGCCAGCAGCTTGATCGGTAATGAAAAACTGTTTTTT.

Regarding this clone: The sample holds other DNA sequences that translate to the same CDR3. The rearrangement joins TRBV5-1 to TRBJ1-2; D remains unclear. Germline values: CDR1 SGHRS, CDR2 YFSETQ. The CDR3 is 13 amino acids. Trimming pared 4 bases from V and 1 base from J, leaving 8 bases between. CDR3 bases: TGCGCCAGCAGCCTAGACGGTAACTATGGCTACACCTTC. As protein: CASSLDGNYGYTF.

This clone was found once. The J gene is TRBJ1-2, the V gene TRBV4-1; no firm D call. This CDR3 spans 13 amino acids. The germline V gene has CDR1 MGHRA and CDR2 YSYEKL. The V gene lost 4 bases and the J gene lost 5 bases, with 11 bases spanning the gap. This CDR3 is CASSPWTDYGYTF. CDR3 sequence (DNA): TGCGCCAGCAGCCCCTGGACTGATTATGGCTACACCTTC.

This chain connects TRBV29-1 to TRBJ2-3, with 12 nucleotides matching TRBD2. This CDR3 contains 16 residues. Germline V gene lookup returns CDR1 SQVTM and CDR2 ANQGSEA. Losses at the gene ends were 5 bases for V and 7 bases for J; bases not matched to a gene: 13. The CDR3 region has the DNA TGCAGCGTTAAACACCTTACTAGCGGGGGGAGTTATACGCAGTATTTT. The encoded protein is CSVKHLTSGGSYTQYF.

The chain links TRBV7-3 to TRBJ2-2; D might be TRBD2 (6 bases). Trimming shortened V by 0 bases and J by 4 bases, and 12 bases separated the two germline ends. Germline assignment: CDR1 SGHTA and CDR2 FQGTGA. CDR3 length: 16 residues. The CDR3 DNA is TGTGCCAGCAGCTTAACTGGGAGGATGGCCACCGGGGAGCTGTTTTTT. Translated: CASSLTGRMATGELFF.

The chain uses TRBV10-1 and TRBJ1-1; D uncertain. Germline CDR1 and CDR2: WNHNN and SYGVQD (reference sequence). Trimming removed 3 bases from V and 7 bases from J, with 9 bases in between. The length of the CDR3 is 12 residues. The CDR3 DNA sequence: TGCGCCAGCAGTGATCCTGGAGGTGAAGCTTTCTTT. This gives the protein CASSDPGGEAFF.

The rearrangement links TRBV6-5 to TRBJ2-5, with D hard to call. In germline, CDR1 is MNHEY, CDR2 SVGAGI. CDR3 size: 12 residues. The V end lost 2 bases, the J end lost 4 bases, and 5 bases lay between the germline ends. CDR3 protein: CASSYPGETQYF. The CDR3 nucleotides read TGTGCCAGCAGTTACCCAGGAGAGACCCAGTACTTC.

This clone was detected only once. This chain connects TRBV4-1 to TRBJ1-2, with unresolved D. Germline CDR1 reads MGHRA; CDR2 reads YSYEKL. The CDR3 runs to 16 residues. Between the trimmed V and J ends, which lost 0 bases and 2 bases, there was a span of 13 bases. The CDR3: CASSQDYGGLNYGYTF. CDR3 DNA sequence: TGCGCCAGCAGCCAAGATTATGGAGGGCTGAACTATGGCTACACCTTC.

This rearrangement joins TRBV9 to TRBJ1-4, with 7 bases identical to TRBD1. The V segment lost 3 bases and the J segment 6 bases; nucleotides outside the gene matches: 8. The germline V gene encodes CDR1 SGDLS and CDR2 YYNGEE. The CDR3 runs 15 residues. The CDR3 nucleotides are TGTGCCAGCAGCGGAAACAGGGGAGTAGATGAAAAACTGTTTTTT. Protein sequence: CASSGNRGVDEKLFF. The whole variable domain, remainder taken from reference TRBV9 and TRBJ1-4, is DSGVTQTPKHLITATGQRVTLRCSPRSGDLSVYWYQQSLDQGLQFLIQYYNGEERAKGNILERFSAQQFPDLHSELNLSSLELGDSALYFCASSGNRGVDEKLFFGSGTQLSVL.

This sequence joins TRBV5-1 and TRBJ2-1; TRBD1 matches at 7 bases. J was trimmed by 7 bases and V by 5 bases; bases with no gene match: 15. In germline, CDR1 is SGHRS, CDR2 YFSETQ. The CDR3 is made up of 16 amino acids. This chain's CDR3 is CASSLPTGTASNEQFF. Written as DNA, the CDR3 is TGCGCCAGCAGTCTCCCCACCGGGACAGCGTCTAATGAGCAGTTCTTC.